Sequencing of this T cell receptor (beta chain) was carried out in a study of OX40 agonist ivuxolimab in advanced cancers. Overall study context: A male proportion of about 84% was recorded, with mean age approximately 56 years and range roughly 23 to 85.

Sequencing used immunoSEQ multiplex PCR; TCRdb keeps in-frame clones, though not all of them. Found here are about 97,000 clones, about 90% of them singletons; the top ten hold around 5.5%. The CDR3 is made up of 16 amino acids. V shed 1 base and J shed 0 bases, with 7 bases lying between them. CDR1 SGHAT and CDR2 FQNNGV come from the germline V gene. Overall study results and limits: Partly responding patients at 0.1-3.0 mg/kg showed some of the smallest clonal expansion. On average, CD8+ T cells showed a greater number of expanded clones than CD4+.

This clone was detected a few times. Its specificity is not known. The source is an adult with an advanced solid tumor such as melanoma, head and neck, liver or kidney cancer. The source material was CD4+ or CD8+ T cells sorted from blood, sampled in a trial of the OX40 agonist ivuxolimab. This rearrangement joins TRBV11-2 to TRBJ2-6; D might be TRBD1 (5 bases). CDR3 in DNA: TGTGCCAGCAGCTTAGGCGACAGCTCTGGGGCCAACGTCCTGACTTTC. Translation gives CASSLGDSSGANVLTF.